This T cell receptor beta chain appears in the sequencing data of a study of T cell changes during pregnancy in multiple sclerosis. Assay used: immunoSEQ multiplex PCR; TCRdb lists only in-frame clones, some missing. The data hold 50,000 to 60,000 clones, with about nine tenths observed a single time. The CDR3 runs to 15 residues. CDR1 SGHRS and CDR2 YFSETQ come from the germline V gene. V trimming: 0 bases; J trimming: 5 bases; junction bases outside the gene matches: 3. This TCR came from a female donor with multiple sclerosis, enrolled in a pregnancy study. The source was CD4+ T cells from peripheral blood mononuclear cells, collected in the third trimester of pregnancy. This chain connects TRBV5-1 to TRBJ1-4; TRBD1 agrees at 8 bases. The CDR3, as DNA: TGCGCCAGCAGCTTGGCCGGACAGGGAAATGAAAAACTGTTTTTT. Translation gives CASSLAGQGNEKLFF.